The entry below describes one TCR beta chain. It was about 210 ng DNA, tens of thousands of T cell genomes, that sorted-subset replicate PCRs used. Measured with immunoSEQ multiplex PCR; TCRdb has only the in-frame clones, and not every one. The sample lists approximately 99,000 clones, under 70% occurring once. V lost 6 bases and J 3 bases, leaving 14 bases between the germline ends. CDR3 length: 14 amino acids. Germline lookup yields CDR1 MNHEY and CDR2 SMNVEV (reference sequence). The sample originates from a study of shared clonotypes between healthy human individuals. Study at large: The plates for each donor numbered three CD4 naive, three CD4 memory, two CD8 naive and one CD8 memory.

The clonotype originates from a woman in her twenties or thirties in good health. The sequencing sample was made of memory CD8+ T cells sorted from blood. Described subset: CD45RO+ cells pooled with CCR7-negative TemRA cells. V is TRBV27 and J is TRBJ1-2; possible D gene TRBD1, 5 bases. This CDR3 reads CASSGTGTDYGYTF. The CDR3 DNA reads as TGTGCCAGCAGCGGTACGGGGACTGACTATGGCTACACCTTC.